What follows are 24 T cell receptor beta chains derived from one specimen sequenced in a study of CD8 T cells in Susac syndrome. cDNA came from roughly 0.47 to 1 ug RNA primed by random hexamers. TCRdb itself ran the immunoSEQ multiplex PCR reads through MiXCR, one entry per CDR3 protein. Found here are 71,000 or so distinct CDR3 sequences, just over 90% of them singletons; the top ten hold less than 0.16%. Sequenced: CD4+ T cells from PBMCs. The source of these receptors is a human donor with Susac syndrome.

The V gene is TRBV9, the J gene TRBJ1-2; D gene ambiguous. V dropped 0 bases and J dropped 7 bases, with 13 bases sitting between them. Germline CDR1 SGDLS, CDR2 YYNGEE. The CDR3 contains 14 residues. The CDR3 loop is CASSVDFSGSGYTF. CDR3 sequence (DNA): TGTGCCAGCAGCGTAGATTTCTCGGGTAGTGGCTACACCTTC.

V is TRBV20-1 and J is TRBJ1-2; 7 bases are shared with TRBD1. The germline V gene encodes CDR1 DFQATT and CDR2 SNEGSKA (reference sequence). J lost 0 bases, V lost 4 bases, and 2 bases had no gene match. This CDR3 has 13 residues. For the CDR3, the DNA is TGCAGTGCTACCCAGGGGGCTAACTATGGCTACACCTTC. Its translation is CSATQGANYGYTF.

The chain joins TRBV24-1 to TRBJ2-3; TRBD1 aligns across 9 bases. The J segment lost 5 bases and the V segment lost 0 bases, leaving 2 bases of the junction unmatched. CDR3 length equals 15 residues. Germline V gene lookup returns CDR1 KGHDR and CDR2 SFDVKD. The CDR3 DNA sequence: TGTGCCACCAGTGATTTGGTGGGACAGGGAGATACGCAGTATTTT. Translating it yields CATSDLVGQGDTQYF.

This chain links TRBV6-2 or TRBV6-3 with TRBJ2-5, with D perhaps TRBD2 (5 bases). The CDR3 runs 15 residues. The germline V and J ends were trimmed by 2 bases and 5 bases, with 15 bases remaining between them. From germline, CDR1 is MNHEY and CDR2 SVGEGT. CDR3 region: CASSYGVGNWETQYF. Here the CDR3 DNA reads TGTGCCAGCAGTTACGGTGTCGGGAATTGGGAGACCCAGTACTTC.

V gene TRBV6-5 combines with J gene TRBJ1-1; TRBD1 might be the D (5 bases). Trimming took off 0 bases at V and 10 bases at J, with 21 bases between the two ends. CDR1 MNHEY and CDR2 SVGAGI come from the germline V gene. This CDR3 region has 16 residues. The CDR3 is CASSYSPGRGNLGAFF. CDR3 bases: TGTGCCAGCAGTTACTCGCCAGGGCGAGGGAACCTTGGAGCTTTCTTT.

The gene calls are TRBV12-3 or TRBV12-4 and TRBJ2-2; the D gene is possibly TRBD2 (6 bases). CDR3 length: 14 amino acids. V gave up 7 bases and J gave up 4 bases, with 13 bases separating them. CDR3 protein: CASTPKRATGELFF. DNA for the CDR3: TGTGCCAGCACTCCAAAGCGGGCCACCGGGGAGCTGTTTTTT.

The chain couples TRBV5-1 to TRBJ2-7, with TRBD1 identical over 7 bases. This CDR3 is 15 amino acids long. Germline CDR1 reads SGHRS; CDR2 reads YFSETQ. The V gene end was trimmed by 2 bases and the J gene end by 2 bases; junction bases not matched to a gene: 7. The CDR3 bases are TGCGCCAGCAGCTTTGGGACAGAAACCGCCTACGAGCAGTACTTC. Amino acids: CASSFGTETAYEQYF.

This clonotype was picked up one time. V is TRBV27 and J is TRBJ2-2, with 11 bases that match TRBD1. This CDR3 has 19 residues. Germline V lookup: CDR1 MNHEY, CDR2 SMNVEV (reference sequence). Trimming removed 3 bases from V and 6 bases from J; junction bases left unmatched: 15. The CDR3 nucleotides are TGTGCCAGCAGTTTCCGCATTCGGGACAGGGGGAGAAGACCCGGGGAGCTGTTTTTT. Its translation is CASSFRIRDRGRRPGELFF.

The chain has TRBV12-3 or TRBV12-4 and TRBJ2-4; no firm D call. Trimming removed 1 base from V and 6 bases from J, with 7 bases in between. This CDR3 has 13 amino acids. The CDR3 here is CASSLVTVNIQYF. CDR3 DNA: TGTGCCAGCAGTTTAGTAACAGTAAACATTCAGTACTTC.

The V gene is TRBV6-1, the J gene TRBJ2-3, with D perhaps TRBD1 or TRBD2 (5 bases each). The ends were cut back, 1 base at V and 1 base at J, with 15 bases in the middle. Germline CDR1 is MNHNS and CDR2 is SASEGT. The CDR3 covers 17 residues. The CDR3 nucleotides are TGTGCCAGCAGTGAAGAGGCCAGGGCGGGCGGCACAGATACGCAGTATTTT. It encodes CASSEEARAGGTDTQYF.

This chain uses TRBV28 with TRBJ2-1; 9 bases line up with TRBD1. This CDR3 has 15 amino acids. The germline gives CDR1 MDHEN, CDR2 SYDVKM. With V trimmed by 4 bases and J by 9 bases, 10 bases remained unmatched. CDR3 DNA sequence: TGTGCCAGCAGTTACCGGGACAGGGCCCGTGGTGAGCAGTTCTTC. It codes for CASSYRDRARGEQFF.

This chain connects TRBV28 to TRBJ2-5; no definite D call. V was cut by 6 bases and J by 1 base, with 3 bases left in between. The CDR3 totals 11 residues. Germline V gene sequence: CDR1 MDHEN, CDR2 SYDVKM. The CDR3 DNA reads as TGTGCCAGCAGAATCCAAGAGACCCAGTACTTC. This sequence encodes CASRIQETQYF.

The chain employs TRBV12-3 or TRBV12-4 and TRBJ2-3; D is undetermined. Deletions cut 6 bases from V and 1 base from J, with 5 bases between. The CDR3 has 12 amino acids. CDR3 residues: CASSAGTDTQYF. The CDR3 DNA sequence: TGTGCCAGCAGCGCGGGCACAGATACGCAGTATTTT.

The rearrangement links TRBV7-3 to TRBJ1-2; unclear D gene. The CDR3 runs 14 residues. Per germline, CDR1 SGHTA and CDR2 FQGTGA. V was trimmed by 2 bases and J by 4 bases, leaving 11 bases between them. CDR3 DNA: TGTGCCAGCAGCTTACGGGCAGGCCCCTATGGCTACACCTTC. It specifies CASSLRAGPYGYTF.

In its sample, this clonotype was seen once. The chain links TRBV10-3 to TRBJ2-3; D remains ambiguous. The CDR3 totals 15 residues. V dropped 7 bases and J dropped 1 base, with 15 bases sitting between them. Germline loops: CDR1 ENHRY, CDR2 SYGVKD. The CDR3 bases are TGTGCCATCAACCCAGGCTCGTCTGGCACAGATACGCAGTATTTT. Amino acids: CAINPGSSGTDTQYF.

In DNA form, the CDR3 reads TGTGCCAGCAGCTCTGGTAGGGGGCGTTTATCCCTCCACTTT. Protein sequence: CASSSGRGRLSLHF. V gene TRBV11-3 combines with J gene TRBJ1-6, with TRBD1 matching 7 bases. V gave up 4 bases and J gave up 14 bases; unmatched junction bases: 11. This CDR3 is 14 amino acids long. Germline CDR1 SGHNT, CDR2 YENEEA.

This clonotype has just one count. CDR3 nucleotide sequence: TGTGCCAGCAGTCTTCGGACTTGGCGTGGGAGCACAGATACGCAGTATTTT. It encodes CASSLRTWRGSTDTQYF. The chain joins TRBV5-6 to TRBJ2-3, with a weak D call TRBD2 (5 bases). Trimming removed 5 bases from V and 0 bases from J, with 19 bases in between. The CDR3 runs 17 residues. The germline V gene has CDR1 SGHDT and CDR2 YYEEEE.

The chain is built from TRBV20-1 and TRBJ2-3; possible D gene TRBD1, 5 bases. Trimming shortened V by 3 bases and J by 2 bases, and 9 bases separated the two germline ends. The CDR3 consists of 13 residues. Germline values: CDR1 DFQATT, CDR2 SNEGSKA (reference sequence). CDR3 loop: CSARTVNTDTQYF. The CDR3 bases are TGCAGTGCTAGGACAGTCAACACAGATACGCAGTATTTT.

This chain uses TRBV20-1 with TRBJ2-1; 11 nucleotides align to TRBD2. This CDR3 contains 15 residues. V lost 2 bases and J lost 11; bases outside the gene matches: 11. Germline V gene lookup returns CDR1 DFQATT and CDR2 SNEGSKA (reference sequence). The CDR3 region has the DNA TGCAGTGCTAGATATAGCGGGGGGGGTATAATGAAGCAGTTCTTC. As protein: CSARYSGGGIMKQFF.

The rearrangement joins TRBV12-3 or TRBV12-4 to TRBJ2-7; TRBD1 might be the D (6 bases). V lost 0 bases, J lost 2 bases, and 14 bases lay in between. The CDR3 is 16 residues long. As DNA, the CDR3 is TGTGCCAGCAGTTTAGCGTGGGGGCCCCTGACCTACGAGCAGTACTTC. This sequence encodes CASSLAWGPLTYEQYF.

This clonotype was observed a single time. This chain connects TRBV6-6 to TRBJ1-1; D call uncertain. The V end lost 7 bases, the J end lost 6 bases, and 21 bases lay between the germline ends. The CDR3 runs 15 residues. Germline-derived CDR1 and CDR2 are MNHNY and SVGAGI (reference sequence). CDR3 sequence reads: CASTPSGRGGPEAFF. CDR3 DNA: TGTGCCAGCACCCCCAGTGGCCGGGGAGGTCCTGAAGCTTTCTTT.

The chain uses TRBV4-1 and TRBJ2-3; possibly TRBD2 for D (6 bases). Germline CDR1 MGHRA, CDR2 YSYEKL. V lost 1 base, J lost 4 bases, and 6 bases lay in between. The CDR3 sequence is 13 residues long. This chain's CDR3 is CASSQGEADTQYF. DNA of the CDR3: TGCGCCAGCAGCCAAGGGGAGGCAGATACGCAGTATTTT.

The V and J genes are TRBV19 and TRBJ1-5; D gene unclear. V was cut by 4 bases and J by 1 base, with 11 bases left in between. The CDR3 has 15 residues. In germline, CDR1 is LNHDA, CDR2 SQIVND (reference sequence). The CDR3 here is CASSKGEGSNQPQHF. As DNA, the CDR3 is TGTGCCAGTAGTAAAGGAGAAGGGAGCAATCAGCCCCAGCATTTT.

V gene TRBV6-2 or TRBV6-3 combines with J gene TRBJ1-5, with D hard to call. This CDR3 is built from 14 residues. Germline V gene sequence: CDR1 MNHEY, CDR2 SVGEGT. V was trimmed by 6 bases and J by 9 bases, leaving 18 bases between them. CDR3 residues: CASRNGYPGGPQHF. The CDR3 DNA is TGTGCCAGCAGAAACGGATACCCTGGCGGGCCCCAGCATTTT.